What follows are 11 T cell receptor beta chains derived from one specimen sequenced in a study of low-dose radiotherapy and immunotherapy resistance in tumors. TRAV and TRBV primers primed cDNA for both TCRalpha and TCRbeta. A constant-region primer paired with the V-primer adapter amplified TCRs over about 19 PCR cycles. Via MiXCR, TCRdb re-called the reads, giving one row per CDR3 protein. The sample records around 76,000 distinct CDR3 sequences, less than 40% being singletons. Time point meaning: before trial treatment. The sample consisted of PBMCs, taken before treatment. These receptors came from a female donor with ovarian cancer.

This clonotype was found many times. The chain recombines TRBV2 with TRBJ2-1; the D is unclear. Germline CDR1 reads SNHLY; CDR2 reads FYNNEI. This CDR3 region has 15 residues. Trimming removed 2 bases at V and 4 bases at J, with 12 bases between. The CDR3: CASSEQLQFYNEQFF. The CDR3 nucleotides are TGTGCCAGCAGTGAACAACTCCAATTTTACAATGAGCAGTTCTTC.

The CDR3 sequence is CASSLARLGDSPLHF. The CDR3 nucleotides read TGCGCCAGCAGCTTGGCCCGTCTCGGGGATTCACCCCTCCACTTT. The chain employs TRBV5-1 and TRBJ1-6; D is unclear. V gave up 0 bases and J gave up 8 bases, with 12 bases separating them. This CDR3 is 15 amino acids long. Germline CDR1 SGHRS, CDR2 YFSETQ.

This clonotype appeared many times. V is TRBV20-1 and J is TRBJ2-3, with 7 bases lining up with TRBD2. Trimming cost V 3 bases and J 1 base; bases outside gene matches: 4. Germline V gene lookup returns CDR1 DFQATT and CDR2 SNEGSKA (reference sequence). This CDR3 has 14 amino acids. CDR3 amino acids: CSARGGSGTDTQYF. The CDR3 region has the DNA TGCAGTGCTAGGGGCGGGAGTGGCACAGATACGCAGTATTTT.

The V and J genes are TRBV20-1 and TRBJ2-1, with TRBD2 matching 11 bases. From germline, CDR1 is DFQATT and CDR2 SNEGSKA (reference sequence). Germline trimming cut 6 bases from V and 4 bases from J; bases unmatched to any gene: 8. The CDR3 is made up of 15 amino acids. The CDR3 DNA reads TGCAGTGCCAAGACTAGCGGGGCCGGTTACAATGAGCAGTTCTTC. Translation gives CSAKTSGAGYNEQFF.

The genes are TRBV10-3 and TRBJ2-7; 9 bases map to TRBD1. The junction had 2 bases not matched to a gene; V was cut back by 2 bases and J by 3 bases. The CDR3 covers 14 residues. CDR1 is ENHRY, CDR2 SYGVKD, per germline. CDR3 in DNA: TGTGCCATCAGTGAGATGGGACAGGGCTACGAGCAGTACTTC. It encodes CAISEMGQGYEQYF.

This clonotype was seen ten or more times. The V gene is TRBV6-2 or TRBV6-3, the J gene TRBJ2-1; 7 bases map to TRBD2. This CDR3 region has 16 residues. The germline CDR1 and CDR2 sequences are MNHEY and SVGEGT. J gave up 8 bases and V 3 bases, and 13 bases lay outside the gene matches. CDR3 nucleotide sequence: TGTGCCAGCAGTTATCAGGGTAGCGGGCTAAAAGATGAGCAGTTCTTC. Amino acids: CASSYQGSGLKDEQFF.

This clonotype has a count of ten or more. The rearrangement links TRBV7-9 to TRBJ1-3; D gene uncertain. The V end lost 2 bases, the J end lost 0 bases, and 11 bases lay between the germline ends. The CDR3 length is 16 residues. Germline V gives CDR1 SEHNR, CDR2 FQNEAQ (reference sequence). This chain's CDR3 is CASSLSSPTSGNTIYF. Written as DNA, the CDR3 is TGTGCCAGCAGCTTAAGCTCACCCACCTCTGGAAACACCATATATTTT.

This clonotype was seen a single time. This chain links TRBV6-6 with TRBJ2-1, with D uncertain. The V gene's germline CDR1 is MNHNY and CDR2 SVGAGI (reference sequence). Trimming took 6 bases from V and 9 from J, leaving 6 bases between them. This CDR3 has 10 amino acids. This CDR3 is CASRGGEQFF. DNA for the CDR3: TGTGCCAGCAGGGGCGGTGAGCAGTTCTTC.

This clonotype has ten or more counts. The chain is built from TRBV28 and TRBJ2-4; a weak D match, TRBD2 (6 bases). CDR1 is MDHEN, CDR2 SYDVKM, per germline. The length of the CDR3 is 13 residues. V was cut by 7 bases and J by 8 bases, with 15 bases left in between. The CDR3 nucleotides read TGTGCCAGCACCCCCGGGAGCTTGGACATTCAGTACTTC. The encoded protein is CASTPGSLDIQYF.

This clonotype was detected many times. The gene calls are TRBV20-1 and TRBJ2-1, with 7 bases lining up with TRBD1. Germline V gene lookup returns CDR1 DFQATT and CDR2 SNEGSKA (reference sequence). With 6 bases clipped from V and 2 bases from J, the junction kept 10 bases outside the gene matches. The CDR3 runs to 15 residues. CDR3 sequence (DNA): TGCAGTGCCACTACAGGGGCCGACCCCTACAATGAGCAGTTCTTC. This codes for CSATTGADPYNEQFF.

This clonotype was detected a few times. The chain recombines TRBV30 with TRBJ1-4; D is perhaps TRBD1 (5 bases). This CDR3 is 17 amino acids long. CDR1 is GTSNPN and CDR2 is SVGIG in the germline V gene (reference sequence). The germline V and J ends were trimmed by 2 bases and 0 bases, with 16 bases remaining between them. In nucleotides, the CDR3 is TGTGCCTGGAGTTCTCCCGGGGGGGACGCAACTAATGAAAAACTGTTTTTT. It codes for CAWSSPGGDATNEKLFF.